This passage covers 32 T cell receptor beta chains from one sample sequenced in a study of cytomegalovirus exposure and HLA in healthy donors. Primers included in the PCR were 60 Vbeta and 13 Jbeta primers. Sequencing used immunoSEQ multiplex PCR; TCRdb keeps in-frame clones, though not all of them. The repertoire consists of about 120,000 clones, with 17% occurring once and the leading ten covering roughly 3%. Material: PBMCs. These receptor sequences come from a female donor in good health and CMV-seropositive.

CDR3 sequence: CSVHSVANTGELFF. The CDR3 DNA reads TGCAGCGTGCACAGTGTCGCGAACACCGGGGAGCTGTTTTTT. This sequence joins TRBV29-1 and TRBJ2-2; D gene uncertain. V was shortened by 6 bases and J by 0 bases, with 11 bases between the two germline ends. This CDR3 is 14 amino acids long. From germline, CDR1 is SQVTM and CDR2 ANQGSEA.

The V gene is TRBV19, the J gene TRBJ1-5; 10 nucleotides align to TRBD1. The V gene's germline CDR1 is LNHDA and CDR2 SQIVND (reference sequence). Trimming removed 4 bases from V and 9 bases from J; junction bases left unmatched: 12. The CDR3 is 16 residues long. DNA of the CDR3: TGTGCCAGTAGTAGACCGCCGGGACAGGGGAAGGGGCCCCAGCATTTT. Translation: CASSRPPGQGKGPQHF.

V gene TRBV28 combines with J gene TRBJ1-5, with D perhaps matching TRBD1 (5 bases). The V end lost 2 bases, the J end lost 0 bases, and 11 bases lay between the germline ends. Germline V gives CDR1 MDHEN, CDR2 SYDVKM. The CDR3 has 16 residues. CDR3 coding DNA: TGTGCCAGCAGTTTAAGAAAAGACAGTAGCAATCAGCCCCAGCATTTT. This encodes CASSLRKDSSNQPQHF.

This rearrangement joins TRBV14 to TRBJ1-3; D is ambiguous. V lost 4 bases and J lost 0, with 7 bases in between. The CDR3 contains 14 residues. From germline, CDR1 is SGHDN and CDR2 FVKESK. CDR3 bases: TGTGCCAGCAGCCCCTATTTCTCTGGAAACACCATATATTTT. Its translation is CASSPYFSGNTIYF.

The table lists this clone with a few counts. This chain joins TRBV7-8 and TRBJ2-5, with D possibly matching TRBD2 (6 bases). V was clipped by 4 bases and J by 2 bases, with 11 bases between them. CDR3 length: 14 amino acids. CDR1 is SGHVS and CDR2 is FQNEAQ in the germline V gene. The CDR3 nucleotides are TGTGCCAGCAGCTCCGCTAGCGTACAAGAGACCCAGTACTTC. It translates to CASSSASVQETQYF.

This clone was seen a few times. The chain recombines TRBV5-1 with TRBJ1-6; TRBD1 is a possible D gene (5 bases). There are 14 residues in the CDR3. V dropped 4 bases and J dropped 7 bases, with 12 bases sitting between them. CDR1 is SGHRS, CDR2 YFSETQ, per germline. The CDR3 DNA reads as TGCGCCAGCAGCCTCGAGGGGAGGAATTCACCCCTCCACTTT. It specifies CASSLEGRNSPLHF.

CDR3 loop: CASDADSPGEQYF. CDR3 bases: TGTGCCAGCGACGCCGACTCCCCGGGCGAGCAGTACTTC. The rearrangement uses TRBV2 and TRBJ2-7; D unclear. The CDR3 totals 13 residues. Trimming removed 8 bases at V and 6 bases at J, with 17 bases between. Germline V lookup: CDR1 SNHLY, CDR2 FYNNEI.

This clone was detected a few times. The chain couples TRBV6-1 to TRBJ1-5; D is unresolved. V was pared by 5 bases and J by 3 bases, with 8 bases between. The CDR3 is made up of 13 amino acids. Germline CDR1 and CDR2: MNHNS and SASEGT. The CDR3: CASSTDFNQPQHF. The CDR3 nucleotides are TGTGCCAGCAGTACCGACTTCAATCAGCCCCAGCATTTT.

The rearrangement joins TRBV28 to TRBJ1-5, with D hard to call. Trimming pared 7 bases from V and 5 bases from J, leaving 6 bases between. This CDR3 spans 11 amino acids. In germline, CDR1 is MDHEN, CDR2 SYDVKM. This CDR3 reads CASTNDQPQHF. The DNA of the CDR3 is TGTGCCAGCACCAATGATCAGCCCCAGCATTTT.

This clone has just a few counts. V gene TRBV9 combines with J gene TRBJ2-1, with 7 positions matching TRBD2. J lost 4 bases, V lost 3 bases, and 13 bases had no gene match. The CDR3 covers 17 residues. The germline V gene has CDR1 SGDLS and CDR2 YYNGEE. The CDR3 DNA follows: TGTGCCAGCAGCGAACAAGCCGGGACTAACCTATACAATGAGCAGTTCTTC. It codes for CASSEQAGTNLYNEQFF.

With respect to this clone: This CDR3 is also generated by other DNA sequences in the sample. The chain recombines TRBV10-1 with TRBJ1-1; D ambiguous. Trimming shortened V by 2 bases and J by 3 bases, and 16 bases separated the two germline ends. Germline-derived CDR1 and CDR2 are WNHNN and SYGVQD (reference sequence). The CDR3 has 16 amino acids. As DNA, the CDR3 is TGCGCCAGCAGTGAGACTGGAGGGCCATCGTACACTGAAGCTTTCTTT. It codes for CASSETGGPSYTEAFF.

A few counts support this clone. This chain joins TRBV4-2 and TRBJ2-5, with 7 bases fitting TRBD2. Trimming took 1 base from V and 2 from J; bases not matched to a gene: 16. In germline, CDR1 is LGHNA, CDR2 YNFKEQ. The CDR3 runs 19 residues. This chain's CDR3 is CASSQVRGFRGGGQETQYF. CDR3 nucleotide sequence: TGTGCCAGCAGCCAAGTCCGGGGTTTCCGCGGGGGTGGGCAAGAGACCCAGTACTTC.

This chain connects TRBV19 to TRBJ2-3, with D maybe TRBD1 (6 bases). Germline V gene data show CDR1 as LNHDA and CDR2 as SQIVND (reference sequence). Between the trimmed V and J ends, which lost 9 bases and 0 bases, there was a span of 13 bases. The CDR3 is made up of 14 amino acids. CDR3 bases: TGTGCCAGCACAGGGACGTTAAGCACAGATACGCAGTATTTT. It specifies CASTGTLSTDTQYF.

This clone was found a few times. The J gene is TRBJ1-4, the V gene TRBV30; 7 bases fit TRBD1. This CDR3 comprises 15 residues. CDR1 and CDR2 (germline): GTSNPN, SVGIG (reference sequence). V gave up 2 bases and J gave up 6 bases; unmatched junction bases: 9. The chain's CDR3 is CAWSPTDRVYEKLFF. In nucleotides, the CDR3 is TGTGCCTGGAGTCCAACCGACAGGGTCTATGAAAAACTGTTTTTT.

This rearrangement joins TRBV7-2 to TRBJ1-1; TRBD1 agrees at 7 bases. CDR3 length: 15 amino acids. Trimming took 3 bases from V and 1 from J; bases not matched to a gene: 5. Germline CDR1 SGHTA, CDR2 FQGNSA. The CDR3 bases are TGTGCCAGCAGCTTTAAAGGACAGGCGAACACTGAAGCTTTCTTT. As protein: CASSFKGQANTEAFF.

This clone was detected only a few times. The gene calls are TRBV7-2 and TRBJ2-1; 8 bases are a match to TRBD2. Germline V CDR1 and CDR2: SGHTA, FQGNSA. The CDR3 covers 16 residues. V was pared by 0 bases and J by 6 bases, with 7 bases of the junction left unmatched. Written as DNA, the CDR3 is TGTGCCAGCAGCTTAGCTAGGCTAGCGGGTGCCAATGAGCAGTTCTTC. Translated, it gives CASSLARLAGANEQFF.

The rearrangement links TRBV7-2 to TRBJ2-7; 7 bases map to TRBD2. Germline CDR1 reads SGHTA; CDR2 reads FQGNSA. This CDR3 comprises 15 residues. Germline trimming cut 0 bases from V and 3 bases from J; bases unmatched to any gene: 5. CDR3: CASSLAGGGNYEQYF. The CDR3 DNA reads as TGTGCCAGCAGCTTAGCTGGCGGGGGTAACTACGAGCAGTACTTC.

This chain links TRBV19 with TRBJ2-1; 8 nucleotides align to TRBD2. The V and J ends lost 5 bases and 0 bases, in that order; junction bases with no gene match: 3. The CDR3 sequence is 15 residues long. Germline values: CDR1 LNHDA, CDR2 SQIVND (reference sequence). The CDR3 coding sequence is TGTGCCAGTAGTGTTAGCGGGGTCTCCTACAATGAGCAGTTCTTC. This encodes CASSVSGVSYNEQFF.

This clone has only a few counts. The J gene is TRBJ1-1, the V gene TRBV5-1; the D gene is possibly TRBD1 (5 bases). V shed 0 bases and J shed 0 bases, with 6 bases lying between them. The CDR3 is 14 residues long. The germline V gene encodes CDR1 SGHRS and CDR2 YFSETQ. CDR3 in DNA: TGCGCCAGCAGCTTGGTCAGGGTGAACACTGAAGCTTTCTTT. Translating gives CASSLVRVNTEAFF.

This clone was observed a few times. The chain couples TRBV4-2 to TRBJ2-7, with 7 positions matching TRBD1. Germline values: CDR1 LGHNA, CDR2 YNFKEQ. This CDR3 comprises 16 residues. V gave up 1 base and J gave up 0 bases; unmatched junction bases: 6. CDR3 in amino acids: CASSQGTGTDSYEQYF. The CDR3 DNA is TGTGCCAGCAGCCAAGGCACCGGGACAGACTCCTACGAGCAGTACTTC.

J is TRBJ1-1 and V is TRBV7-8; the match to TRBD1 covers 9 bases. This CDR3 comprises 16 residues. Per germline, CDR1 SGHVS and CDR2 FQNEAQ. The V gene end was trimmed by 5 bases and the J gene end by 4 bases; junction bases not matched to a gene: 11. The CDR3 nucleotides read TGTGCCAGCAGCCTACAGGGGGCGCAGGGGGTCACTGAAGCTTTCTTT. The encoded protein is CASSLQGAQGVTEAFF.

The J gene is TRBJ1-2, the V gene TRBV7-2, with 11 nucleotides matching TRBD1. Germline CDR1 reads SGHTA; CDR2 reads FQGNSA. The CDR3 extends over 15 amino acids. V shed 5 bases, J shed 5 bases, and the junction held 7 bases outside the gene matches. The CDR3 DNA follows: TGTGCCAGCAGCCCAGGACAGGGGGCTGCTTATGGCTACACCTTC. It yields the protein CASSPGQGAAYGYTF.

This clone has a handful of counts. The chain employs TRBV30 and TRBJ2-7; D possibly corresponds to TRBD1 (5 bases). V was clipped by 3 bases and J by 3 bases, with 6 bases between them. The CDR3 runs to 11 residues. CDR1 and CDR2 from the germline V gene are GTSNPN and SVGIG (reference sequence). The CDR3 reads CAWRQGYEQYF. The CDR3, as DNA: TGTGCCTGGAGGCAGGGCTACGAGCAGTACTTC.

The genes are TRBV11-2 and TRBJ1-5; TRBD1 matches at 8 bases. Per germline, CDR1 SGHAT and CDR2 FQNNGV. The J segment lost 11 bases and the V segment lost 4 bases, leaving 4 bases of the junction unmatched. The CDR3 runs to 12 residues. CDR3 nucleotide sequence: TGTGCCAGCAGCTCCACAGGGGGAGCCCAGCATTTT. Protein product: CASSSTGGAQHF.

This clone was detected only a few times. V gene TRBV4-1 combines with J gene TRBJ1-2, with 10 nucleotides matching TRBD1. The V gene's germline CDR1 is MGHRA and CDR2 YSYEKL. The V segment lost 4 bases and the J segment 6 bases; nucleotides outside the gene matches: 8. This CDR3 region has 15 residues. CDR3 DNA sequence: TGCGCCAGCAGCCTAGGACAGGGGGTAATCCATGGCTACACCTTC. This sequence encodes CASSLGQGVIHGYTF.

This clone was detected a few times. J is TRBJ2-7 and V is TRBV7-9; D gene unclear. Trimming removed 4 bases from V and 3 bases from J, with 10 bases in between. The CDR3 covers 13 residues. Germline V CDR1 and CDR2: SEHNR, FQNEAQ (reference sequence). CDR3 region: CASSSTENYEQYF. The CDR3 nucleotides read TGTGCCAGCAGCTCTACAGAGAACTACGAGCAGTACTTC.

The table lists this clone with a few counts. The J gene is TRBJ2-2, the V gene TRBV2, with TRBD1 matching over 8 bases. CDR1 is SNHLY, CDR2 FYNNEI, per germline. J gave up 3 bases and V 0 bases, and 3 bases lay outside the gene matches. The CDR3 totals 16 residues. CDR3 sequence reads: CASSEAPTGDTGELFF. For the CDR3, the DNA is TGTGCCAGCAGTGAAGCGCCGACAGGGGACACCGGGGAGCTGTTTTTT.

The CDR3 coding sequence is TGTGCCAGCAGGGACAGCCGGGCGGCTAATGAAAAACTGTTTTTT. Protein sequence: CASRDSRAANEKLFF. This chain joins TRBV2 and TRBJ1-4, with a tentative D call TRBD1 (6 bases). From germline, CDR1 is SNHLY and CDR2 FYNNEI. This CDR3 is 15 amino acids long. Trimming cost V 6 bases and J 3 bases, with 14 bases left between them.

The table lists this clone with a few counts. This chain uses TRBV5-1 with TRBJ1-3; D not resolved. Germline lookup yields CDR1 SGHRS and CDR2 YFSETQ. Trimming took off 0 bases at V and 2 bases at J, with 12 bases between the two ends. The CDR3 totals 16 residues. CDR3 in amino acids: CASSLVASNTGNTIYF. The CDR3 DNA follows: TGCGCCAGCAGCTTGGTGGCCAGTAATACTGGAAACACCATATATTTT.

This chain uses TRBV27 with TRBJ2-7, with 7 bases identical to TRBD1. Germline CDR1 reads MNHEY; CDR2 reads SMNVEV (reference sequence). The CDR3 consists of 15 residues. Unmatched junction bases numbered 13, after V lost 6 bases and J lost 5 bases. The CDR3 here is CASSLGRTGGHEQYF. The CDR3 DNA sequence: TGTGCCAGCAGCTTAGGCCGGACAGGAGGCCACGAGCAGTACTTC.

The CDR3 coding sequence is TGTGCCAGCTCAAGTAGTTTTGGCAATCAGCCCCAGCATTTT. Translating gives CASSSSFGNQPQHF. J is TRBJ1-5 and V is TRBV7-9; no clear D. The CDR3 has 14 amino acids. With 8 bases removed from V and 2 bases from J, the gap between germline ends came to 13 bases. Germline V gene lookup returns CDR1 SEHNR and CDR2 FQNEAQ (reference sequence). Supplemented by reference TRBV7-9 and TRBJ1-5, the full variable domain reads DTGVSQNPRHKITKRGQNVTFRCDPISEHNRLYWYRQTLGQGPEFLTYFQNEAQLEKSRLLSDRFSAERPKGSFSTLEIQRTEQGDSAMYLCASSSSFGNQPQHFGDGTRLSIL.

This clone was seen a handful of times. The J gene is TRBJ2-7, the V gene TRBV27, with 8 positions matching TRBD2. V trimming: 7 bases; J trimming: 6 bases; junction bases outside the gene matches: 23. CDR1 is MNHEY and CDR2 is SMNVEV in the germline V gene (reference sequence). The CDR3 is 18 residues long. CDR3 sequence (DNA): TGTGCCAGCAAACCTCGGGGGGGCCCTTCCGACCTGTGGGGCGAGCAGTACTTC. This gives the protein CASKPRGGPSDLWGEQYF.